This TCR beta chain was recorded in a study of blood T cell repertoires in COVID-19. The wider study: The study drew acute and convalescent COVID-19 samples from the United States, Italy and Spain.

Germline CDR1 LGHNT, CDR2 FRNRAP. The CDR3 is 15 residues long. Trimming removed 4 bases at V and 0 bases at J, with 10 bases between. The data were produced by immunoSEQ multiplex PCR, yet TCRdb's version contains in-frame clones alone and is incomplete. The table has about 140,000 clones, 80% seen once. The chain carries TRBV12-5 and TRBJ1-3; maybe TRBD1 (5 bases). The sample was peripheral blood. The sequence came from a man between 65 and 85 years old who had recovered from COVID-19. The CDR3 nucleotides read TGTGCTAGTGGTTCCAGGGAATTCTCTGGAAACACCATATATTTT. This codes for CASGSREFSGNTIYF.